This T cell receptor (beta chain) emerged from a study of technical replicates of blood from a handful of donors. Here immunoSEQ multiplex PCR was the method, and the copy in TCRdb shows in-frame clones only, minus some. Among tens of thousands of clones listed, approximately 93% were seen once. The CDR3 is 15 residues long. V was clipped by 5 bases and J by 2 bases, with 16 bases between them. In germline, CDR1 is SGHNT, CDR2 YENEEA. This chain connects TRBV11-3 to TRBJ2-7, with D maybe TRBD2 (5 bases). The specimen was T cells isolated from PBMCs. The sequence was collected from a human donor in good health. CDR3 bases: TGTGCCAGCAGCCCCGACTATCGGAAGACCTACGAGCAGTACTTC. It translates to CASSPDYRKTYEQYF.